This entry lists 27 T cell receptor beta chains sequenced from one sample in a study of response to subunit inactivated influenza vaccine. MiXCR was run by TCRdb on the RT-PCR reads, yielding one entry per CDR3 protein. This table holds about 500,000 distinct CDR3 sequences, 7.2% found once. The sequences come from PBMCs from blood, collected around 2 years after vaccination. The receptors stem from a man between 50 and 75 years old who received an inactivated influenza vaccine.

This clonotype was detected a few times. CDR3 residues: CAISESTGGRNEQFF. The CDR3 DNA reads as TGTGCCATCAGTGAGTCCACAGGGGGCCGGAATGAGCAGTTCTTC. The chain is built from TRBV10-3 and TRBJ2-1, with 9 bases fitting TRBD1. The CDR3 has 15 amino acids. After removal of 0 bases from V and 7 bases from J, the junction contained 4 bases not matched to a gene. Germline CDR1 is ENHRY and CDR2 is SYGVKD.

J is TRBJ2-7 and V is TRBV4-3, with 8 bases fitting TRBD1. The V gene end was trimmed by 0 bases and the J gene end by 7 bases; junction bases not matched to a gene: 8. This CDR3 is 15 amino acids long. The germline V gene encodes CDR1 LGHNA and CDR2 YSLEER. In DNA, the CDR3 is TGCGCCAGCAGCCAAGATCGGGGACAGGTGAGAGAGCAGTACTTC. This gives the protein CASSQDRGQVREQYF.

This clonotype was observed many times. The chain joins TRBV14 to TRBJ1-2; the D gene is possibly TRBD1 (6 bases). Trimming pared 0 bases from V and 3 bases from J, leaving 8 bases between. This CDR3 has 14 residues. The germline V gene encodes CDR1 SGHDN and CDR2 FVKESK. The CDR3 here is CASSQDRGDYGYTF. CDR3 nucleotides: TGTGCCAGCAGCCAAGACAGGGGAGACTATGGCTACACCTTC.

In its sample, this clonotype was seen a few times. Here the CDR3 reads CASSEASFTDTQYF. For the CDR3, the DNA is TGTGCCAGCAGTGAGGCCAGCTTCACAGATACGCAGTATTTT. This chain joins TRBV6-1 and TRBJ2-3; D uncertain. V lost 3 bases, J lost 2 bases, and 9 bases lay in between. Germline CDR1 reads MNHNS; CDR2 reads SASEGT. The CDR3 has 14 amino acids.

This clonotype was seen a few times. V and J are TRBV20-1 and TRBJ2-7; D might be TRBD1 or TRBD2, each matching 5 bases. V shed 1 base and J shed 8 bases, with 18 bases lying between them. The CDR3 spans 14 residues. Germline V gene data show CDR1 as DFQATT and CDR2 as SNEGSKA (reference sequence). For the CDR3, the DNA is TGCAGTGCTAGAGTACACGAGGGGAGTGTCAAGCAGTACTTC. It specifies CSARVHEGSVKQYF.

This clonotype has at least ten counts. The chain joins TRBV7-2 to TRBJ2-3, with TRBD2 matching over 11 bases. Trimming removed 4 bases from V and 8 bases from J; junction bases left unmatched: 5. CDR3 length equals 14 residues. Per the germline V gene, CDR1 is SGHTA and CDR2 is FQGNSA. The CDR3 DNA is TGTGCCAGCAGCTCGGAAACTAGCGGGGGTACGCAGTATTTT. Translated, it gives CASSSETSGGTQYF.

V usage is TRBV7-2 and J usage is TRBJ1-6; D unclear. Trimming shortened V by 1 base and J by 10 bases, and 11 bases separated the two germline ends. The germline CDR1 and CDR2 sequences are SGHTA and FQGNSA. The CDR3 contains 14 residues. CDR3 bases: TGTGCCAGCAGCTTAGTTGGGGTTAGCTCACCCCTCCACTTT. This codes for CASSLVGVSSPLHF. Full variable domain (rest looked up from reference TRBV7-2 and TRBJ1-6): GAGVSQSPSNKVTEKGKDVELRCDPISGHTALYWYRQSLGQGLEFLIYFQGNSAPDKSGLPSDRFSAERTGGSVSTLTIQRTQQEDSAVYLCASSLVGVSSPLHFGNGTRLTVT.

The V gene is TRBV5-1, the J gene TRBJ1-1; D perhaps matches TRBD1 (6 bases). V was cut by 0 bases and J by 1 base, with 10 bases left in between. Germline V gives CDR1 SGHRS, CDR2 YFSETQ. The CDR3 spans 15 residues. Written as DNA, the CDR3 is TGCGCCAGCAGCTTGGACCTAGGGGGGAACACTGAAGCTTTCTTT. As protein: CASSLDLGGNTEAFF.

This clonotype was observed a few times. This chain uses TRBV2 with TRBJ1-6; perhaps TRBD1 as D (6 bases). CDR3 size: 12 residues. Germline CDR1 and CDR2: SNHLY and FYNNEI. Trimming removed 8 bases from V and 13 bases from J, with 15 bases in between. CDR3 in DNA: TGTGCCAGCCGACAGGACAGAGGGCCCCTCCACTTT. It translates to CASRQDRGPLHF.

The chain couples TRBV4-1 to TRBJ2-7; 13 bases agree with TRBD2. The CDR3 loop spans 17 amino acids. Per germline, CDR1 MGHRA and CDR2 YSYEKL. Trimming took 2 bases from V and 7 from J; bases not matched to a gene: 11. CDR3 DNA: TGCGCCAGCAGCCAACATCTACTAGCGGGGGGGCTAAGAGAGCAGTACTTC. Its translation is CASSQHLLAGGLREQYF.

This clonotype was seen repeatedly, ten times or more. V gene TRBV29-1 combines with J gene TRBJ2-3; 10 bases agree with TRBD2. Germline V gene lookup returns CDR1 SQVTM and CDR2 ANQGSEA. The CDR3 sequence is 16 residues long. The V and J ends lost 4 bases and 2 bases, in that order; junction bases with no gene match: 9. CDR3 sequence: CSVGFLAGGLTDTQYF. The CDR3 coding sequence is TGCAGCGTTGGTTTTTTAGCGGGGGGCCTCACAGATACGCAGTATTTT.

The CDR3 sequence: CASSPLGPNSAGELFF. CDR3 DNA sequence: TGTGCCAGCAGTCCACTAGGACCGAACAGCGCCGGGGAGCTGTTTTTT. V and J are TRBV6-2 or TRBV6-3 and TRBJ2-2; the D gene is possibly TRBD2 (5 bases). Trimming removed 5 bases at V and 6 bases at J, with 19 bases between. This CDR3 has 16 amino acids. The germline V gene has CDR1 MNHEY and CDR2 SVGEGT.

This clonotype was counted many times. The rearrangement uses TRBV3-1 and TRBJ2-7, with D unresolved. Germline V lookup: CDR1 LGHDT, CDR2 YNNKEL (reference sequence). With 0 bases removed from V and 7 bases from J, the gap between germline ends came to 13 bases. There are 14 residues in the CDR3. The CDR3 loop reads CASSQDSTFQEQYF. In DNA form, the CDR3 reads TGTGCCAGCAGCCAAGATTCGACTTTTCAAGAGCAGTACTTC.

CDR3 in amino acids: CASSTGLAFEQYF. In nucleotides, the CDR3 is TGTGCCAGCAGCACCGGACTAGCCTTCGAGCAGTACTTC. The chain recombines TRBV7-2 with TRBJ2-7, with 8 nucleotides matching TRBD2. Trimming at V came to 5 bases and at J to 6 bases, leaving 6 bases not matched to a gene. The CDR3 is made up of 13 amino acids. In germline, CDR1 is SGHTA, CDR2 FQGNSA.

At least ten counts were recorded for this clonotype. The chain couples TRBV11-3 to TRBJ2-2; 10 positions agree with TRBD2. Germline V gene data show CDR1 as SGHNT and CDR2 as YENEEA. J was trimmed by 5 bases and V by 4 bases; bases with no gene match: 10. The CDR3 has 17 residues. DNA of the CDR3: TGTGCCAGCAGCTCGCTAGTAGCGGGAGGAGGTACCGGGGAGCTGTTTTTT. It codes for CASSSLVAGGGTGELFF.

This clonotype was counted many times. Here the CDR3 reads CASSLRDRANIQYF. The CDR3, as DNA: TGTGCCAGCAGTTTACGGGACAGGGCGAACATTCAGTACTTC. V usage is TRBV12-3 or TRBV12-4 and J usage is TRBJ2-4; TRBD1 matches at 9 bases. The J segment lost 7 bases and the V segment lost 2 bases, leaving 3 bases of the junction unmatched. The CDR3 sequence is 14 residues long.

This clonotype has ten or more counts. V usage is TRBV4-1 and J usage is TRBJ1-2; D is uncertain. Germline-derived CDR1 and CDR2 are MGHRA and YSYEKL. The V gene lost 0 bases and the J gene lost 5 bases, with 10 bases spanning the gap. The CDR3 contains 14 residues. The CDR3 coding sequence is TGCGCCAGCAGCCAAGATACGAAGGGTTATGGCTACACCTTC. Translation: CASSQDTKGYGYTF.

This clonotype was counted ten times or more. CDR3 DNA sequence: TGTGCCAGCTCACCAGCAGGGCAGGCCTACGAGCAGTACTTC. Its protein product is CASSPAGQAYEQYF. This chain joins TRBV18 and TRBJ2-7; weak D call: TRBD1 (5 bases). V lost 2 bases to trimming and J lost 2 bases, with 10 bases between them. Germline CDR1 KGHSH, CDR2 LQKENI. CDR3 size: 14 residues.

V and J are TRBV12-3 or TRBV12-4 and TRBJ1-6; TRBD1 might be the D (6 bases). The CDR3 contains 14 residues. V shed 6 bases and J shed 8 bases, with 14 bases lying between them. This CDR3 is CASSLTGTDSPLHF. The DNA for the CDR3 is TGTGCCAGCAGCCTAACAGGGACGGATTCACCCCTCCACTTT.

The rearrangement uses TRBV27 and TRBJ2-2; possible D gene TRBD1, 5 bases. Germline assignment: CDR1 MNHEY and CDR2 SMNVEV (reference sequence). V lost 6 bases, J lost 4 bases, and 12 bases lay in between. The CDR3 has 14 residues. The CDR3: CASRRQGITGELFF. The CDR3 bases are TGTGCCAGCAGAAGGCAGGGTATCACCGGGGAGCTGTTTTTT.

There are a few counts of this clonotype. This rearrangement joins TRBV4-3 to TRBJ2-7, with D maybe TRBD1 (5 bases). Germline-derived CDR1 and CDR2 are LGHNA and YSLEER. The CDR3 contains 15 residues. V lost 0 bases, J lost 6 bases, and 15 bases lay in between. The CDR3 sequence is CASSQELTLRGEQYF. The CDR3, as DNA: TGCGCCAGCAGCCAAGAACTGACCCTAAGGGGCGAGCAGTACTTC.

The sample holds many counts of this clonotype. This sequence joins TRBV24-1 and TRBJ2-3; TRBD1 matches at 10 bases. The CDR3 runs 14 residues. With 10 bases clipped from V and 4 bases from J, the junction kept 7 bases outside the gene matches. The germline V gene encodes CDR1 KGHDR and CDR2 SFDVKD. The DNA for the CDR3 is TGTGCCACATCCGGGACAGGGGTAGCAGATACGCAGTATTTT. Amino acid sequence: CATSGTGVADTQYF.

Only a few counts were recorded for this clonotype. As DNA, the CDR3 is TGTGCCAGCAGTTTCCGCCGGGACACCCAAGAGACCCAGTACTTC. This sequence encodes CASSFRRDTQETQYF. V is TRBV28 and J is TRBJ2-5, with D perhaps TRBD1 (6 bases). The CDR3 consists of 15 residues. V lost 3 bases and J 1 base, leaving 12 bases between the germline ends. CDR1 is MDHEN and CDR2 is SYDVKM in the germline V gene.

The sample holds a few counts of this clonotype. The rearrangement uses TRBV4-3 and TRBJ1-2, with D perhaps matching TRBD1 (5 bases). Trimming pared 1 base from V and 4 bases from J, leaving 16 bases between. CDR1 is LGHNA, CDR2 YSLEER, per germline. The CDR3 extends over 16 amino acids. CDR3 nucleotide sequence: TGCGCCAGCAGCCAAGCAGGACGACAGAAAAGCTATGGCTACACCTTC. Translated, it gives CASSQAGRQKSYGYTF.

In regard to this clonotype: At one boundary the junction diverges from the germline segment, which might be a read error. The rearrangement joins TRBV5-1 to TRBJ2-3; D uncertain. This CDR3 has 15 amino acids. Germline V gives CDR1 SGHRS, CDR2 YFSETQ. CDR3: CTSSFFSSSTDTQYF. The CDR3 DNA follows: TGCACCAGCAGCTTCTTTTCCTCCAGCACAGATACGCAGTATTTT.

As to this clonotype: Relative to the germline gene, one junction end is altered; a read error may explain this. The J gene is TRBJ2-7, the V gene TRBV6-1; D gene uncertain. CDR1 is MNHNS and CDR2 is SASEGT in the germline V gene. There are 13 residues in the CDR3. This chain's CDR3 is CASSRRSPYKQYF. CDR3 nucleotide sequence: TGTGCCAGCAGTCGTCGGTCACCCTACAAGCAGTACTTC.

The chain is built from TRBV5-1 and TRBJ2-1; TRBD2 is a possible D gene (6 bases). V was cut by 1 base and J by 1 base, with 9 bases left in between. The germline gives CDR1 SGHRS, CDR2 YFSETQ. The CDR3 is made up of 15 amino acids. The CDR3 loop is CASSLSGESYNEQFF. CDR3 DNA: TGCGCCAGCAGCTTGTCGGGAGAATCCTACAATGAGCAGTTCTTC.